The rows below give T cell receptor beta chains drawn from one sample of a study of blood T cells in healthy people across ages. TCRdb re-called the 5' RACE reads through MiXCR, storing one row per CDR3 protein. Here the sample spans some 850,000 distinct CDR3 sequences, roughly 24% being singletons. Separately, the same data were catalogued under a study of T cells of mothers and their children.

The sample consisted of blood. These receptors originate from a boy aged 5-17 years in good health. Both conserved end residues are part of each CDR3. D genes are given only for firm matches. The size of a clone is reported for some rows only, either as once, few or many, or as a class for expanded clones.

d_gene,abundance,v_gene,j_gene,CDR3nt,CDR3aa
NA,NA,TRBV10-3,TRBJ2-1,TGTGCCATCAGTGAGTCCCACAGCAATGAGCAGTTCTTC,CAISESHSNEQFF
TRBD1,NA,TRBV11-1,TRBJ2-7,TGTGCCAGCAGCCCTACGACAGGGCCCTACGAGCAGTACTTC,CASSPTTGPYEQYF
TRBD1,once,TRBV29-1,TRBJ2-7,TGCAGCGGCCGACAGGGAGTGGGGCCCTACGAGCAGTACTTC,CSGRQGVGPYEQYF
NA,few,TRBV10-2,TRBJ1-4,TGCGCCAGCAGTGAGCCTCGACGGGAACCTAATGAAAAACTGTTTTTT,CASSEPRREPNEKLFF
NA,NA,TRBV9,TRBJ2-5,TGTGCCAGCAGCGTAGCTCCGGGGAACCGAGAGACCCAGTACTTC,CASSVAPGNRETQYF
NA,few,TRBV4-1,TRBJ1-4,TGCGCCAGCAGCCAGGGGGTAGGGGAAAAACTGTTTTTT,CASSQGVGEKLFF
NA,many,TRBV6-2/TRBV6-3,TRBJ2-1,TGTGCCAGCAGGGACCCCCGGGCCTACAATGAGCAGTTCTTC,CASRDPRAYNEQFF
NA,few,TRBV7-3,TRBJ2-1,TGTGCCAGCAGCTTAGGTCTAGGGGGGACTTACAATGAGCAGTTCTTC,CASSLGLGGTYNEQFF
NA,NA,TRBV3-1,TRBJ2-6,TGTGCCAGCAGCCAAATCGCGGCATTCGGGGCCAACGTCCTGACTTTC,CASSQIAAFGANVLTF
TRBD1,NA,TRBV4-2,TRBJ1-4,TGTGCCAGCAGCCAAGTAGTGGACAGGGGTGCAACTAATGAAAAACTGTTTTTT,CASSQVVDRGATNEKLFF
NA,NA,TRBV10-3,TRBJ1-2,TGTGCCATCAGTCCGGGGGGCAACTATGGCTACACCTTC,CAISPGGNYGYTF
NA,NA,TRBV5-1,TRBJ1-2,TGCGCCAGCAGCTTGGTGCGGAGGCCCTATGGCTACACCTTC,CASSLVRRPYGYTF
NA,many,TRBV5-1,TRBJ1-4,TGTGCCAGCAGCCCCGGAACAGCTAATGAAAAACTGTTTTTT,CASSPGTANEKLFF
TRBD2,few,TRBV6-5,TRBJ2-5,TGTGCCAGCAGTTACGAGCGGGGGGGCCCGGAGACCCAGTACTTC,CASSYERGGPETQYF
NA,NA,TRBV3-1,TRBJ1-5,TGTGCCAGCAGCCAAGAGAGTTTTGATCAGCCCCAGCATTTT,CASSQESFDQPQHF
NA,few,TRBV5-1,TRBJ2-2,TGCGCCAGCAGCTTGGACCCACCTGGCGCCGGGGAGCTGTTTTTT,CASSLDPPGAGELFF
NA,few,TRBV12-3/TRBV12-4,TRBJ1-2,TGTGCCAGCAGTTTAGAGGGGCCCGATGGCTACACCTTC,CASSLEGPDGYTF
NA,NA,TRBV29-1,TRBJ2-5,TGCAGCGTTGAAGAGACCAGATATGAGACCCAGTACTTC,CSVEETRYETQYF
NA,NA,TRBV3-1,TRBJ2-6,TGTGCCAGCAGCCTCGATAATGGGGCCAACGTCCTGACTTTC,CASSLDNGANVLTF
NA,NA,TRBV6-5,TRBJ2-5,TGTGCCGCCTCCCGTGGGACAGAGACCCAGTACTTC,CAASRGTETQYF
TRBD2,NA,TRBV30,TRBJ2-5,TGTGCCTGGAGTGCGTCCCTAGCGGGATCTGGGGAGACCCAGTACTTC,CAWSASLAGSGETQYF
NA,NA,TRBV20-1,TRBJ2-3,TGCAGTGCTAGAGATCTAGAGGGGACAGATACGCAGTATTTT,CSARDLEGTDTQYF
NA,NA,TRBV2,TRBJ1-6,TGTGCCAGCAGTGAAGCAGGGAACTCCTATAATTCACCCCTCCACTTT,CASSEAGNSYNSPLHF
NA,NA,TRBV7-3,TRBJ2-5,TGTGCCAGCAGCTTAGGGGACCAACAAACCCAGTACTTC,CASSLGDQQTQYF
TRBD1,NA,TRBV14,TRBJ1-4,TGTGCCAGCAGCCAAGGACGGGACAGGAATGAAAAACTGTTTTTT,CASSQGRDRNEKLFF
TRBD1,NA,TRBV29-1,TRBJ2-3,TGCAGCGTTGAGAAAGGAGGACAGGGGGCAGATACGCAGTATTTT,CSVEKGGQGADTQYF
TRBD2,few,TRBV20-1,TRBJ2-3,TGCAGTGCTAGTAGGCGGGGGGGAGGGGATACGCAGTATTTT,CSASRRGGGDTQYF
NA,few,TRBV18,TRBJ1-3,TGTGCCAGCTCACCGGAGGGCAGACCCGCTGGAAACACCATATATTTT,CASSPEGRPAGNTIYF
NA,NA,TRBV15,TRBJ2-7,TGTGCCACCAGCAGAGAGGGGGGGCCCTACGAGCAGTACTTC,CATSREGGPYEQYF
NA,few,TRBV20-1,TRBJ2-7,TGCAGTGTCCTGATGGACTCAGCCTACGAGCAGTACTTC,CSVLMDSAYEQYF
TRBD1,few,TRBV6-5,TRBJ2-1,TGTGCCAGCAGTAGAGGGGACAGGGTCCTGCATGAGCAGTTCTTC,CASSRGDRVLHEQFF
NA,NA,TRBV15,TRBJ2-3,TGTGCCGCCAGCAGAGGATGGGGGGACGCGAACACAGATACGCAGTATTTT,CAASRGWGDANTDTQYF
TRBD1,NA,TRBV23-1,TRBJ2-5,TGCGCCAGCAGTCACCGCGGACAGGGGGAGACCCAGTACTTC,CASSHRGQGETQYF
TRBD2,NA,TRBV7-3,TRBJ2-1,TGTGCCAGCAGCTCCGGGACTACTCGCTACAATGAGCAGTTCTTC,CASSSGTTRYNEQFF
NA,NA,TRBV7-2,TRBJ2-7,TGTGCCAGCAGCTTAGCGATGGGCACTCTGAGCGAGCAGTACTTC,CASSLAMGTLSEQYF
NA,NA,TRBV12-3/TRBV12-4,TRBJ1-2,TGTGCCAGCAGCCTCCCCGGTAAAAGAAGAGGGCTCTATGGCTACACCTTC,CASSLPGKRRGLYGYTF
NA,NA,TRBV18,TRBJ2-7,TGTGCCAGCTCACTGGACTTGGGAGTAAGCTCCTACGAGCAGTACTTC,CASSLDLGVSSYEQYF
TRBD1,NA,TRBV7-9,TRBJ1-2,TGTGCCAGCAGCTTGACAGGGTCATATCCCGGCTACACCTTC,CASSLTGSYPGYTF
NA,NA,TRBV18,TRBJ1-5,TGTGCCAGCTTACCAGGGGAGGGACAGCCCCAGCATTTT,CASLPGEGQPQHF
TRBD2,NA,TRBV6-1,TRBJ2-7,TGTGCCAGCAGTACCCCGTCGGTAGCGGGGATTTCCTACGAGCAGTACTTC,CASSTPSVAGISYEQYF
TRBD1,few,TRBV6-5,TRBJ1-2,TGTGCCAGCAGTTACTCGCGGACAGGGGTTGGCTATGGCTACACCTTC,CASSYSRTGVGYGYTF
NA,NA,TRBV3-1,TRBJ1-1,TGTGCCAGCAGCCGAGGACCGTTTACTTTCTTT,CASSRGPFTFF
NA,NA,TRBV21-1,TRBJ2-7,TGTGCCAGCAGCAAACGCCGGGGTTCAGGGTCCGCCTACGAGCAGTACTTC,CASSKRRGSGSAYEQYF
TRBD2,few,TRBV29-1,TRBJ2-5,TGCAGCGCCTCAGCGGGGGGAGGATTAGAGACCCAGTACTTC,CSASAGGGLETQYF
NA,NA,TRBV6-1,TRBJ2-2,TGTGCCAGCAGTGAAAGTTGGGGGAGGGAGCTGTTTTTT,CASSESWGRELFF
NA,few,TRBV12-5,TRBJ2-7,TGTGCTAGTGCCACAGAAGGAGGTGTCGAGCAGTACTTC,CASATEGGVEQYF
NA,NA,TRBV5-1,TRBJ2-3,TGCGCCAGCAGCATGGGGGAGCACACAGATACGCAGTATTTT,CASSMGEHTDTQYF
NA,NA,TRBV2,TRBJ2-3,TGTGCCAGCACCCGCATTGGGAGCACAGATACGCAGTATTTT,CASTRIGSTDTQYF
NA,NA,TRBV27,TRBJ2-1,TGTGCCAGCAGTTTATCCTCAGGGGCCCCCTACAATGAGCAGTTCTTC,CASSLSSGAPYNEQFF
NA,NA,TRBV20-1,TRBJ1-3,TGCAGTGCTAGGGACCCAAAAGCCGGAAACACCATATATTTT,CSARDPKAGNTIYF
NA,few,TRBV10-3,TRBJ1-4,TGTGCCATCAGTAAAAACAAGGAGTCTAATGAAAAACTGTTTTTT,CAISKNKESNEKLFF
NA,NA,TRBV20-1,TRBJ1-2,TGCAGTGCCTCTACCGTCGTTCCTGGGCCACAGGGCTACACCTTC,CSASTVVPGPQGYTF
NA,few,TRBV20-1,TRBJ2-5,TGCAGTGCTAGAGAGGAGGGCAGAGAGACCCAGTACTTC,CSAREEGRETQYF
TRBD1,NA,TRBV7-9,TRBJ1-4,TGTGCCAGCAGCTTAGAGCCTCCGGGACAGGTGAATGAAAAACTGTTTTTT,CASSLEPPGQVNEKLFF
TRBD1,few,TRBV20-1,TRBJ1-2,TGCAGTGCTAGAGATCGGGACAGAGGGGTCTATGGCTACACCTTC,CSARDRDRGVYGYTF
NA,NA,TRBV7-3,TRBJ2-7,TGTGCCAGCAGCTTAAGGCCGGGGGGCACGTACGAGCAGTACTTC,CASSLRPGGTYEQYF
NA,NA,TRBV20-1,TRBJ2-3,TGCAGTGCTAGCCCCGTTGGTGGGGGGCGAGCAGATACGCAGTATTTT,CSASPVGGGRADTQYF
NA,NA,TRBV6-6,TRBJ2-1,TGTGCCAGCAGTTACCCACAGGGATACCCCCCGCATGAGCAGTTCTTC,CASSYPQGYPPHEQFF
NA,NA,TRBV11-2,TRBJ2-5,TGTGCCAGCAGCTCCCCTAGGGTCGGGACTGTTATTTCAGAGACCCAGTACTTC,CASSSPRVGTVISETQYF